This TCR beta chain derives from a study of Graves' ophthalmopathy and Graves' hyperthyroidism. Findings and limits, study-wide: A classifier, a 13-signature model, separated ophthalmopathy from stable hyperthyroidism with roughly 90% sensitivity and around 83% specificity.

With respect to this clonotype: What it binds is unknown. An end of the junction does not agree with germline; a read error may underlie this.

Hyperthyroidism patients were newly diagnosed, under 2 months' duration, aged 18 to 65. Lactation, pregnancy, uncontrolled infections and other autoimmune diseases were all grounds for excluding patients. CDR3 size: 14 residues. The germline CDR1 and CDR2 sequences are ENHRY and SYGVKD. RNA transcripts were the template, and TCR beta CDR3 regions were amplified from them. HTBI primers were employed in first-round RT-PCR, then a second-round multiplex PCR followed. TCRdb itself ran the multiplex PCR reads through MiXCR, one entry per CDR3 protein. The sample lists roughly 1.1 million distinct CDR3 sequences; 35% to 40% were seen once.

V usage is TRBV10-3 and J usage is TRBJ2-7; D is unresolved. This receptor was identified in an adult man with Graves' hyperthyroidism. Sample: peripheral blood or thyroid tissue (not recorded which). CDR3 bases: TGTGCCAGCAGTTTAGGTGAGAGGCAAGAGGTGCAGTACTTC. Its translation is CASSLGERQEVQYF.